Listed here are 27 T cell receptor beta chains from one sample, sequenced in a study of control samples from healthy donors and cancer patients. Sequencing used immunoSEQ multiplex PCR; TCRdb keeps in-frame clones, though not all of them. The data contain approximately 70,000 clones, approximately 89% of them singletons. The sample comprised PBMCs. These receptors were obtained from a man between 60 and 75 years old with colorectal cancer.

The chain is built from TRBV21-1 and TRBJ2-1; the listed D gene, TRBD1, was not tested against the DNA. TRBV21-1 is recorded as a pseudogene. The CDR3 contains 17 residues. This CDR3 reads CASSKQLGQRLYNEQFF. The DNA for the CDR3 is TGTGCCAGCAGCAAACAGTTGGGACAGCGACTATACAATGAGCAGTTCTTC.

J is TRBJ1-5 and V is TRBV5-1; D ambiguous. This CDR3 has 15 residues. Germline V gene data show CDR1 as SGHRS and CDR2 as YFSETQ. The V gene lost 0 bases and the J gene lost 0 bases, with 7 bases spanning the gap. CDR3 protein: CASSLGGYSNQPQHF. The CDR3 bases are TGCGCCAGCAGCTTGGGAGGTTATAGCAATCAGCCCCAGCATTTT.

The chain couples TRBV5-1 to TRBJ2-3; TRBD2 might be the D (5 bases). The germline gives CDR1 SGHRS, CDR2 YFSETQ. Trimming removed 4 bases from V and 4 bases from J, with 10 bases in between. The CDR3 loop spans 13 amino acids. The CDR3 nucleotides are TGCGCCAGCAGCCGCCCCGGGGCAGATACGCAGTATTTT. Encoded protein: CASSRPGADTQYF.

The rearrangement uses TRBV18 and TRBJ2-7, with D maybe TRBD1 (6 bases). CDR3 length: 15 amino acids. The V end was cut by 4 bases, the J end by 3 bases, with 16 bases between. Germline CDR1 KGHSH, CDR2 LQKENI. For the CDR3, the DNA is TGTGCCAGCTCACGCTCCGGTGCAGGGGTCTACGAGCAGTACTTC. Protein product: CASSRSGAGVYEQYF.

CDR3 sequence (DNA): TGTGCCAGCAGCAAAGGAGGCAGCCCGACACTTAACAATGAGCAGTTCTTC. It is translated as CASSKGGSPTLNNEQFF. J is TRBJ2-1 and V is TRBV21-1. TRBV21-1 is noted as a pseudogene. The CDR3 has 17 residues.

The chain has TRBV27 and TRBJ1-5, with 8 positions matching TRBD1. This CDR3 is 17 amino acids long. Germline CDR1 MNHEY, CDR2 SMNVEV (reference sequence). V lost 3 bases, J lost 7 bases, and 14 bases stayed unmatched. CDR3 sequence (DNA): TGTGCCAGCAGTTTCCCCAAGACCGACAGGGGTGGCCAGCCCCAGCATTTT. It specifies CASSFPKTDRGGQPQHF.

This chain joins TRBV30 and TRBJ1-4; D is ambiguous. Germline lookup yields CDR1 GTSNPN and CDR2 SVGIG (reference sequence). CDR3 length: 12 amino acids. Deletions cut 0 bases from V and 12 bases from J, with 11 bases between. The chain's CDR3 is CAWSVPRDQLFF. For the CDR3, the DNA is TGTGCCTGGAGTGTACCGAGGGATCAACTGTTTTTT. Complete variable domain (other parts from reference TRBV30 and TRBJ1-4): SQTIHQWPATLVQPVGSPLSLECTVEGTSNPNLYWYRQAAGRGLQLLFYSVGIGQISSEVPQNLSASRPQDRQFILSSKKLLLSDSGFYLCAWSVPRDQLFFGSGTQLSVL.

This chain joins TRBV5-1 and TRBJ2-2; 12 positions agree with TRBD2. Per the germline V gene, CDR1 is SGHRS and CDR2 is YFSETQ. The CDR3 spans 17 residues. V lost 4 bases, J lost 6 bases, and 10 bases stayed unmatched. The CDR3 loop reads CASSIPSGGAGAGELFF. Written as DNA, the CDR3 is TGCGCCAGCAGCATCCCTAGCGGGGGGGCCGGTGCCGGGGAGCTGTTTTTT.

The CDR3 loop reads CASSLAPGQGALSYNEQFF. The CDR3 DNA is TGTGCCAGCAGCTTAGCCCCGGGACAGGGGGCATTGTCCTACAATGAGCAGTTCTTC. The chain recombines TRBV5-4 with TRBJ2-1; 12 bases are a match to TRBD1. CDR1 is SGHNT and CDR2 is YYREEE in the germline V gene (reference sequence). Trimming cost V 2 bases and J 1 base; bases outside gene matches: 10. The CDR3 totals 19 residues.

The chain couples TRBV27 to TRBJ1-1, with D perhaps TRBD1 (5 bases). The germline V gene has CDR1 MNHEY and CDR2 SMNVEV (reference sequence). Trimming removed 3 bases at V and 2 bases at J, with 13 bases between. The CDR3 runs 15 residues. CDR3 region: CASSLGGVGNTEAFF. CDR3 nucleotide sequence: TGTGCCAGCAGTTTGGGGGGGGTTGGTAACACTGAAGCTTTCTTT.

V and J are TRBV9 and TRBJ2-1; no reliable D call. The V and J ends lost 6 bases and 5 bases respectively, with 12 bases between them. Germline assignment: CDR1 SGDLS and CDR2 YYNGEE. The CDR3 contains 13 residues. CDR3 nucleotide sequence: TGTGCCAGCAAGGCCGACAACCACAATGAGCAGTTCTTC. Its protein is CASKADNHNEQFF. The full variable domain, with the rest looked up from reference TRBV9 and TRBJ2-1, is DSGVTQTPKHLITATGQRVTLRCSPRSGDLSVYWYQQSLDQGLQFLIQYYNGEERAKGNILERFSAQQFPDLHSELNLSSLELGDSALYFCASKADNHNEQFFGPGTRLTVL.

The genes are TRBV6-5 and TRBJ1-5; 8 nucleotides line up with TRBD1. Germline V gene data show CDR1 as MNHEY and CDR2 as SVGAGI. The V and J ends lost 6 bases and 0 bases, in that order; junction bases with no gene match: 1. This CDR3 has 14 amino acids. CDR3 in DNA: TGTGCCAGCAGGGGACAGGTTAGCAATCAGCCCCAGCATTTT. This gives the protein CASRGQVSNQPQHF.

This sequence joins TRBV7-3 and TRBJ2-3; TRBD2 aligns across 10 bases. The junction had 2 bases not matched to a gene; V was cut back by 4 bases and J by 4 bases. Germline lookup yields CDR1 SGHTA and CDR2 FQGTGA. This CDR3 has 14 residues. DNA of the CDR3: TGTGCCAGCAGCTCTAGCGGGGGAGCAGATACGCAGTATTTT. Amino acid sequence: CASSSSGGADTQYF.

This clone was seen once. This rearrangement joins TRBV6-5 to TRBJ2-6; D not resolved. The CDR3 length is 14 residues. Trimming removed 6 bases at V and 4 bases at J, with 10 bases between. CDR1 and CDR2 (germline): MNHEY, SVGAGI. The CDR3 spells CASSLASGANVLTF. DNA of the CDR3: TGTGCCAGCAGCCTCGCGTCGGGGGCCAACGTCCTGACTTTC.

This chain connects TRBV18 to TRBJ1-5; possible D gene TRBD1, 6 bases. Germline CDR1 and CDR2: KGHSH and LQKENI. The ends were cut back, 4 bases at V and 7 bases at J, with 14 bases in the middle. The CDR3 is 14 residues long. CDR3 coding DNA: TGTGCCAGCTCACTGAACAGGGAGGGCCAGCCCCAGCATTTT. Amino acids: CASSLNREGQPQHF.

This sequence joins TRBV4-1 and TRBJ2-3; no reliable D call. This CDR3 is 13 amino acids long. CDR1 is MGHRA, CDR2 YSYEKL, per germline. Deletions cut 2 bases from V and 11 bases from J, with 14 bases between. In nucleotides, the CDR3 is TGCGCCAGCAGCCAATTTAGAGGAACCAAGCAGTATTTT. It encodes CASSQFRGTKQYF.

The chain couples TRBV7-9 to TRBJ1-1, with 8 bases lining up with TRBD1. Germline V lookup: CDR1 SEHNR, CDR2 FQNEAQ (reference sequence). V trimming: 5 bases; J trimming: 4 bases; junction bases outside the gene matches: 9. The CDR3 contains 15 residues. CDR3: CASSGRTGLGTEAFF. In DNA form, the CDR3 reads TGTGCCAGCAGCGGAAGGACAGGGTTGGGCACTGAAGCTTTCTTT.

This chain joins TRBV19 and TRBJ2-3, with D hard to call. V dropped 6 bases and J dropped 4 bases, with 5 bases sitting between them. This CDR3 has 11 residues. CDR1 LNHDA and CDR2 SQIVND come from the germline V gene (reference sequence). This CDR3 reads CASRQADTQYF. CDR3 coding DNA: TGTGCCAGTAGGCAAGCAGATACGCAGTATTTT.

V usage is TRBV5-1 and J usage is TRBJ2-5, with TRBD2 matching over 10 bases. The CDR3 sequence is 15 residues long. J was trimmed by 2 bases and V by 0 bases; bases with no gene match: 1. Looked up from germline, CDR1 is SGHRS and CDR2 is YFSETQ. The CDR3 protein is CASSLASGGQETQYF. The CDR3 region has the DNA TGCGCCAGCAGCTTGGCTAGCGGGGGACAAGAGACCCAGTACTTC.

This clone appeared a few times. CDR3 DNA: TGCAGCGTTCTGGGGACAGGGGGTACTGAAGCTTTCTTT. As protein: CSVLGTGGTEAFF. J is TRBJ1-1 and V is TRBV29-1; TRBD1 agrees at 11 bases. The CDR3 spans 13 residues. Germline V lookup: CDR1 SQVTM, CDR2 ANQGSEA. V dropped 5 bases and J dropped 5; count of bases not matched to a gene: 4.

The gene calls are TRBV20-1 and TRBJ2-3; 9 nucleotides line up with TRBD2. In germline, CDR1 is DFQATT, CDR2 SNEGSKA (reference sequence). The CDR3 spans 15 residues. Trimming at V came to 3 bases and at J to 2 bases, leaving 6 bases not matched to a gene. In DNA, the CDR3 is TGCAGTGCTAGTTTGCGGGGGGGAAACACAGATACGCAGTATTTT. It translates to CSASLRGGNTDTQYF.

The V gene is TRBV15, the J gene TRBJ1-1; D uncertain. CDR1 is LNHNV, CDR2 YYDKDF, per germline (reference sequence). CDR3 length: 14 amino acids. V was cut by 8 bases and J by 4 bases, with 17 bases left in between. The CDR3 here is CATVRRGLGTEAFF. DNA for the CDR3: TGTGCCACCGTCAGGCGAGGGTTAGGCACTGAAGCTTTCTTT. Complete variable domain (other parts from reference TRBV15 and TRBJ1-1): DAMVIQNPRYQVTQFGKPVTLSCSQTLNHNVMYWYQQKSSQAPKLLFHYYDKDFNNEADTPDNFQSRRPNTSFCFLDIRSPGLGDTAMYLCATVRRGLGTEAFFGQGTRLTVV.

The chain links TRBV7-3 to TRBJ2-5; 9 bases are a match to TRBD2. This CDR3 has 14 amino acids. From germline, CDR1 is SGHTA and CDR2 FQGTGA. Unmatched junction bases numbered 2, after V lost 5 bases and J lost 1 base. The CDR3 DNA follows: TGTGCCAGCAGCCCGACTAGCGGCCAAGAGACCCAGTACTTC. This sequence encodes CASSPTSGQETQYF.

In its sample, this clone was seen once. This rearrangement joins TRBV21-1 to TRBJ1-6. TRBV21-1 is given as a pseudogene. CDR3 length: 14 amino acids. The CDR3: CASSLRASNSPLHF. DNA of the CDR3: TGTGCCAGCAGCCTGAGGGCTAGTAATTCACCCCTCCACTTT.

V and J are TRBV15 and TRBJ2-3; 7 positions match TRBD2. Germline values: CDR1 LNHNV, CDR2 YYDKDF (reference sequence). The ends lost 4 bases at V and 1 base at J; junction bases unmatched: 8. There are 16 residues in the CDR3. The CDR3 loop reads CATSTGRSGGTDTQYF. In nucleotides, the CDR3 is TGTGCCACCAGCACCGGACGGAGCGGGGGCACAGATACGCAGTATTTT. The full variable domain, completed using reference TRBV15 and TRBJ2-3, is DAMVIQNPRYQVTQFGKPVTLSCSQTLNHNVMYWYQQKSSQAPKLLFHYYDKDFNNEADTPDNFQSRRPNTSFCFLDIRSPGLGDTAMYLCATSTGRSGGTDTQYFGPGTRLTVL.

This sequence joins TRBV9 and TRBJ1-1; 7 nucleotides agree with TRBD1. The V and J ends lost 0 bases and 1 base, in that order; junction bases with no gene match: 0. The germline CDR1 and CDR2 sequences are SGDLS and YYNGEE. The CDR3 is 14 residues long. The CDR3 protein is CASSVGTGNTEAFF. The CDR3 bases are TGTGCCAGCAGCGTAGGGACAGGGAACACTGAAGCTTTCTTT.

This clone was found a few times. The CDR3 loop is CAGSIDSRVYEQYF. The CDR3 DNA sequence: TGTGCCGGTTCGATTGATTCGAGGGTATACGAGCAGTACTTC. This chain connects TRBV2 to TRBJ2-7; D is perhaps TRBD2 (5 bases). Trimming stripped 11 bases from V and 4 bases from J, with 21 bases between. CDR1 and CDR2 (germline): SNHLY, FYNNEI. CDR3 length: 14 amino acids.